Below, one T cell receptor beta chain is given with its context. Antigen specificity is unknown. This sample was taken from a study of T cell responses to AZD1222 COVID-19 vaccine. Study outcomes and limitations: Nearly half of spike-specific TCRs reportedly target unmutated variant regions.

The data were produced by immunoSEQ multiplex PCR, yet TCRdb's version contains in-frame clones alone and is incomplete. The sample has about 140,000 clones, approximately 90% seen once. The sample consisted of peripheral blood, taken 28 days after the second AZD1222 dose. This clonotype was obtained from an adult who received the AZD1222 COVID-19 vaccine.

CDR3 sequence: CASSVGTYTEAFF. DNA of the CDR3: TGTGCCAGCAGCGTAGGGACTTACACTGAAGCTTTCTTT. The chain recombines TRBV9 with TRBJ1-1; D is ambiguous. Trimming pared 0 bases from V and 3 bases from J, leaving 6 bases between. Germline V gives CDR1 SGDLS, CDR2 YYNGEE. The CDR3 is 13 amino acids.